This TCR beta chain was identified during a study of cytomegalovirus exposure and HLA in healthy donors. Notes on this clone: Its target is not known.

J was trimmed by 7 bases and V by 3 bases; bases with no gene match: 8. This CDR3 spans 16 amino acids. CDR1 and CDR2 from the germline V gene are LGHNA and YNFKEQ. The PCR contained 60 Vbeta and 13 Jbeta primers. Produced via immunoSEQ multiplex PCR; TCRdb's table is partial and in-frame only. Here the sample spans some 150,000 clones, approximately 77% being singletons. General study points: As a later analysis revealed, the rate of TCR association differed by HLA locus, with DRB1 most and HLA-C fewest.

The source material was PBMCs. The chain combines TRBV4-2 with TRBJ2-5; the match to TRBD2 covers 13 bases. This receptor was taken from a man aged 25 to 40 in good health and CMV-seropositive. CDR3 bases: TGTGCCAGCAGCCAGCAGACTAGCGGGGGGTTGGTGACCCAGTACTTC. It codes for CASSQQTSGGLVTQYF.